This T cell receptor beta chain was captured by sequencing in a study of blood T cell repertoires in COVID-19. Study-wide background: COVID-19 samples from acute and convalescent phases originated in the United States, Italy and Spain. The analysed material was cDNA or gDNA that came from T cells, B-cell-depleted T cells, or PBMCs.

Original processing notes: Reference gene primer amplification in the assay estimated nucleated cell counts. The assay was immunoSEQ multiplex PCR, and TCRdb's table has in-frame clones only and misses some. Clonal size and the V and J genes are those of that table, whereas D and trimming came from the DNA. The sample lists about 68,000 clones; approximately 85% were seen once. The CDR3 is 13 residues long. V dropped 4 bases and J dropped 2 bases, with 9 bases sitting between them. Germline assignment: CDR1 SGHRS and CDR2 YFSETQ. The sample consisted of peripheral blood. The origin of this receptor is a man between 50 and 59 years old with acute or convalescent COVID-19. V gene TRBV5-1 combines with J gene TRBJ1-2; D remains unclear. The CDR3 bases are TGCGCCAGCAGCCCCACACCGAACTATGGCTACACCTTC. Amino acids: CASSPTPNYGYTF.